These 14 T cell receptor beta chains share one sample of origin, sequenced in a study of patients and donors after allogeneic stem cell transplantation. TCRdb independently ran MiXCR on the RT-PCR reads; one entry per CDR3 protein. This table has about a million distinct CDR3 sequences, more than 15% appearing once. The specimen was blood, either unsorted or a sorted T cell fraction (not recorded which). These receptors were obtained from a human donor who was either an allogeneic HSCT recipient or a stem cell or donor lymphocyte infusion donor (not recorded which). It is not recorded whose cells these are; they may come from a transplant donor.

This clonotype showed up just a few times. The chain joins TRBV27 to TRBJ2-3; 10 bases map to TRBD2. This CDR3 region has 16 residues. Losses at the gene ends were 5 bases for V and 4 bases for J; bases not matched to a gene: 9. Germline V gene sequence: CDR1 MNHEY, CDR2 SMNVEV (reference sequence). The CDR3 here is CASSRLAGGIADTQYF. The CDR3 DNA sequence: TGTGCCAGCAGTAGATTAGCGGGGGGAATCGCAGATACGCAGTATTTT.

V is TRBV2 and J is TRBJ1-6, with TRBD1 identical over 8 bases. This CDR3 is 14 amino acids long. V was clipped by 6 bases and J by 6 bases; unmatched bases: 4. Germline V gives CDR1 SNHLY, CDR2 FYNNEI. CDR3 in DNA: TGTGCCAGCAGAGGGGACAGGACTAATTCACCCCTCCACTTT. Translating it yields CASRGDRTNSPLHF.

This sequence joins TRBV29-1 and TRBJ2-4; 7 bases fit TRBD1. V lost 7 bases and J lost 1; bases outside the gene matches: 4. CDR3 length: 13 residues. Germline V gives CDR1 SQVTM, CDR2 ANQGSEA. The CDR3 sequence is CSAETGAKNIQYF. The CDR3, as DNA: TGCAGCGCCGAGACAGGGGCCAAAAACATTCAGTACTTC.

This chain uses TRBV20-1 with TRBJ2-5; the match to TRBD2 covers 8 bases. Germline V CDR1 and CDR2: DFQATT, SNEGSKA (reference sequence). The CDR3 consists of 17 residues. Unmatched junction bases numbered 10, after V lost 0 bases and J lost 1 base. The CDR3 loop is CSARDGGAFMGQETQYF. As DNA, the CDR3 is TGCAGTGCTAGAGACGGGGGGGCCTTCATGGGCCAAGAGACCCAGTACTTC.

The chain combines TRBV5-6 with TRBJ2-7; no clear D. V lost 4 bases, J lost 6 bases, and 20 bases lay in between. Germline V gene data show CDR1 as SGHDT and CDR2 as YYEEEE. This CDR3 has 15 amino acids. The CDR3 DNA reads TGTGCCAGCAGCGCCCTAAAAAGGGAACGAGGCGAGCAGTACTTC. Translating it yields CASSALKRERGEQYF.

This clonotype was seen a handful of times. The chain couples TRBV5-1 to TRBJ2-3; TRBD1 matches at 8 bases. The CDR3 extends over 15 amino acids. Losses at the gene ends were 2 bases for V and 6 bases for J; bases not matched to a gene: 8. Germline V CDR1 and CDR2: SGHRS, YFSETQ. The CDR3 sequence is CASSLTTGDRDTQYF. In nucleotides, the CDR3 is TGCGCCAGCAGCTTAACGACAGGGGACCGGGATACGCAGTATTTT.

This clonotype appeared many times. The chain joins TRBV5-1 to TRBJ2-3; tentatively, D is TRBD1 (7 bases). This CDR3 spans 15 amino acids. CDR1 and CDR2 (germline): SGHRS, YFSETQ. Trimming shortened V by 3 bases and J by 0 bases, and 11 bases separated the two germline ends. CDR3 sequence (DNA): TGCGCCAGCAGCTCACAGGGGACTAGCACAGATACGCAGTATTTT. It encodes CASSSQGTSTDTQYF.

The chain joins TRBV9 to TRBJ2-2, with 8 bases matching TRBD1. The CDR3 is made up of 16 amino acids. Germline CDR1 SGDLS, CDR2 YYNGEE. The V gene end was trimmed by 3 bases and the J gene end by 5 bases; junction bases not matched to a gene: 9. This CDR3 reads CASSGIRDRLTGELFF. The CDR3 DNA reads TGTGCCAGCAGCGGTATAAGGGACAGGTTAACCGGGGAGCTGTTTTTT.

In its sample, this clonotype was seen many times. The chain recombines TRBV6-2 or TRBV6-3 with TRBJ1-1, with D hard to call. This CDR3 is built from 13 residues. The germline V gene encodes CDR1 MNHEY and CDR2 SVGEGT. Deletions cut 8 bases from V and 1 base from J, with 11 bases between. CDR3 nucleotides: TGTGCCAGCGGTAGGGCCCGGAACACTGAAGCTTTCTTT. It specifies CASGRARNTEAFF.

The chain has TRBV24-1 and TRBJ1-3, with 10 positions matching TRBD1. V shed 4 bases and J 5 bases; nucleotides not matched to a gene: 4. This CDR3 has 15 residues. Germline V gene lookup returns CDR1 KGHDR and CDR2 SFDVKD. CDR3 DNA sequence: TGTGCCACCAGTGACCGGACAGGGGGTCGAAACACCATATATTTT. This encodes CATSDRTGGRNTIYF.

The V gene is TRBV20-1, the J gene TRBJ2-3; D perhaps matches TRBD1 (6 bases). Trimming stripped 2 bases from V and 3 bases from J, with 15 bases between. Germline CDR1 and CDR2: DFQATT and SNEGSKA (reference sequence). The CDR3 runs 15 residues. CDR3 in DNA: TGCAGTGCTAGACCCCATCAGGGGAAGACAGATACGCAGTATTTT. It encodes CSARPHQGKTDTQYF.

The CDR3 spells CASSFFGELDNEQFF. CDR3 nucleotide sequence: TGTGCCAGCAGTTTTTTCGGGGAACTAGACAATGAGCAGTTCTTC. This chain joins TRBV27 and TRBJ2-1; possibly TRBD2 for D (5 bases). Trimming stripped 3 bases from V and 5 bases from J, with 14 bases between. Germline CDR1 and CDR2: MNHEY and SMNVEV (reference sequence). The CDR3 totals 15 residues.

The chain links TRBV7-3 to TRBJ2-1; maybe TRBD1 (5 bases). CDR3 length: 13 amino acids. Trimming removed 6 bases at V and 9 bases at J, with 15 bases between. Germline loops: CDR1 SGHTA, CDR2 FQGTGA. The CDR3 reads CASRQTDDSEQFF. The DNA of the CDR3 is TGTGCCAGCAGACAGACGGACGACAGTGAGCAGTTCTTC.

This clonotype was detected only once. The CDR3 region is CASSRSRTGWTYEQYF. The CDR3 bases are TGTGCCAGCAGTAGAAGCCGGACAGGGTGGACCTACGAGCAGTACTTC. This chain connects TRBV11-2 to TRBJ2-7; 8 nucleotides agree with TRBD1. Germline V gene lookup returns CDR1 SGHAT and CDR2 FQNNGV. V lost 6 bases to trimming and J lost 2 bases; unmatched junction nucleotides: 12. The CDR3 consists of 16 residues.